The 14 T cell receptor beta chains listed next were all sequenced from one sample in a study of T-cell reconstitution after alpha-beta-depleted transplantation in children. Construction of the TCRbeta library involved unique molecular identifiers. TCRdb processed the PCR reads anew with MiXCR; each CDR3 protein has one entry. The table includes approximately 85,000 distinct CDR3 sequences, 12% to 15% detected once. The sample was PBMCs, mostly from graft donor cells, taken 180 days after TCRalphabeta/CD19-depleted stem cell transplant. These receptors came from a male patient under 10 years old who had a stem cell transplant for acute lymphoblastic leukemia, so the T cells may come from the graft donor.

Details on this clonotype: One junction end does not reproduce the germline sequence, and a read error may be involved. J is TRBJ2-5 and V is TRBV10-3, with a tentative D call TRBD1 (6 bases). CDR3 size: 14 residues. Germline CDR1 reads ENHRY; CDR2 reads SYGVKD. The CDR3 loop is CAISRPGVSEAQYF. The CDR3 coding sequence is TGTGCCATCAGTCGGCCAGGGGTTTCAGAGGCCCAGTACTTC.

This clonotype occurred a few times. The V gene is TRBV4-2, the J gene TRBJ1-2, with D tentatively TRBD1 (5 bases). V was clipped by 7 bases and J by 8 bases, with 20 bases between them. Germline assignment: CDR1 LGHNA and CDR2 YNFKEQ. CDR3 length: 14 amino acids. CDR3 nucleotide sequence: TGTGCCAGCACCCGCAACGTTGGCGGGGGGGGCTACACCTTC. It translates to CASTRNVGGGGYTF.

This clonotype was counted at least ten times. V is TRBV7-8 and J is TRBJ2-3, with 8 bases lining up with TRBD2. Germline CDR1 is SGHVS and CDR2 is FQNEAQ. With V trimmed by 2 bases and J by 1 base, 11 bases remained unmatched. This CDR3 has 18 amino acids. CDR3 sequence reads: CASSLLRGVGLGTDTQYF. The CDR3 bases are TGTGCCAGCAGCTTACTGCGGGGGGTGGGCTTGGGCACAGATACGCAGTATTTT.

The chain is built from TRBV19 and TRBJ1-4; no clear D. The germline gives CDR1 LNHDA, CDR2 SQIVND (reference sequence). The CDR3 is 15 amino acids. V was pared by 9 bases and J by 0 bases, with 14 bases between. DNA of the CDR3: TGTGCCAGCCGTCCCGTAGTTGCAACTAATGAAAAACTGTTTTTT. Protein product: CASRPVVATNEKLFF. The full variable domain, with the rest looked up from reference TRBV19 and TRBJ1-4, is DGGITQSPKYLFRKEGQNVTLSCEQNLNHDAMYWYRQDPGQGLRLIYYSQIVNDFQKGDIAEGYSVSREKKESFPLTVTSAQKNPTAFYLCASRPVVATNEKLFFGSGTQLSVL.

This chain uses TRBV21-1 with TRBJ2-1; the table's D call, TRBD1, was not checked against the DNA. TRBV21-1 has pseudogene status. The length of the CDR3 is 17 residues. CDR3 residues: CASSDRGKGRPGNEQFF. In nucleotides, the CDR3 is TGTGCCAGCTCCGACAGGGGAAAGGGGAGACCAGGCAATGAGCAGTTCTTC.

This clonotype was observed a few times. The chain is built from TRBV27 and TRBJ1-1; perhaps TRBD1 as D (5 bases). Trimming stripped 8 bases from V and 3 bases from J, with 13 bases between. The germline gives CDR1 MNHEY, CDR2 SMNVEV (reference sequence). The CDR3 is made up of 13 amino acids. The CDR3 sequence is CASYRGPHTEAFF. The CDR3 nucleotides are TGTGCCAGCTACCGGGGCCCACACACTGAAGCTTTCTTT.

This chain connects TRBV20-1 to TRBJ2-7; 7 bases agree with TRBD1. This CDR3 is 11 amino acids long. Germline V gene lookup returns CDR1 DFQATT and CDR2 SNEGSKA (reference sequence). V lost 7 bases, J lost 2 bases, and 2 bases stayed unmatched. The CDR3 is CSGQGAYEQYF. The DNA for the CDR3 is TGCAGTGGCCAGGGGGCCTACGAGCAGTACTTC.

The CDR3 nucleotides read TGCAGTGCTCCAAAACAGGGCTCCTACAATGAGCAGTTCTTC. The encoded protein is CSAPKQGSYNEQFF. The genes are TRBV20-1 and TRBJ2-1, with a tentative D call TRBD1 (6 bases). V was pared by 5 bases and J by 0 bases, with 11 bases between. The germline gives CDR1 DFQATT, CDR2 SNEGSKA (reference sequence). CDR3 size: 14 residues.

V usage is TRBV4-2 and J usage is TRBJ2-1; D is possibly TRBD1 (5 bases). In germline, CDR1 is LGHNA, CDR2 YNFKEQ. V lost 0 bases to trimming and J lost 1 base, with 10 bases between them. This CDR3 has 16 residues. In DNA, the CDR3 is TGTGCCAGCAGCCAAGATTGGGCAGGGTCCTACAATGAGCAGTTCTTC. Translated: CASSQDWAGSYNEQFF.

The sample holds a few counts of this clonotype. This chain joins TRBV12-3 or TRBV12-4 and TRBJ2-1, with 11 nucleotides matching TRBD2. With 3 bases clipped from V and 2 bases from J, the junction kept 6 bases outside the gene matches. CDR3 size: 17 residues. The CDR3 coding sequence is TGTGCCAGCAGTTTGAGGATAGCGGGAGGGCCCTACAATGAGCAGTTCTTC. It yields the protein CASSLRIAGGPYNEQFF.

The sample holds a few counts of this clonotype. In DNA, the CDR3 is TGTGCCAGCTCGCGACAGGGTCGGATCTACGAGCAGTACTTC. Translating it yields CASSRQGRIYEQYF. This chain joins TRBV18 and TRBJ2-7, with 7 nucleotides matching TRBD1. The V gene's germline CDR1 is KGHSH and CDR2 LQKENI. Trimming cost V 6 bases and J 3 bases; bases outside gene matches: 8. This CDR3 spans 14 amino acids. Supplemented by reference TRBV18 and TRBJ2-7, the full variable domain reads NAGVMQNPRHLVRRRGQEARLRCSPMKGHSHVYWYRQLPEEGLKFMVYLQKENIIDESGMPKERFSAEFPKEGPSILRIQQVVRGDSAAYFCASSRQGRIYEQYFGPGTRLTVT.

The rearrangement joins TRBV6-1 to TRBJ2-7, with a weak D call TRBD1 (6 bases). Germline CDR1 is MNHNS and CDR2 is SASEGT. The CDR3 contains 14 residues. The V and J ends lost 7 bases and 2 bases respectively, with 15 bases between them. CDR3 sequence (DNA): TGTGCCAGCACCCTTAGGGGGTCAACCTACGAGCAGTACTTC. It specifies CASTLRGSTYEQYF.

This clonotype occurred a few times. As DNA, the CDR3 is TGTGCCAGCAGCTTAGCGGGGGGCCGCACAGATACGCAGTATTTT. This codes for CASSLAGGRTDTQYF. This chain joins TRBV7-2 and TRBJ2-3, with D perhaps matching TRBD1 or TRBD2 (6 bases each). The germline CDR1 and CDR2 sequences are SGHTA and FQGNSA. CDR3 length equals 15 residues. Trimming removed 0 bases from V and 1 base from J, with 8 bases in between.

This chain connects TRBV19 to TRBJ2-2; D possibly corresponds to TRBD1 (6 bases). Trimming removed 5 bases from V and 4 bases from J, with 11 bases in between. The CDR3 loop spans 14 amino acids. The germline gives CDR1 LNHDA, CDR2 SQIVND (reference sequence). The CDR3 loop is CASSLQGFTGELFF. The CDR3 DNA reads TGTGCCAGTAGTTTACAGGGATTCACCGGGGAGCTGTTTTTT.